This T cell receptor (beta chain) was captured in a study of shared clonotypes between healthy human individuals. The ends lost 1 base at V and 0 bases at J; junction bases unmatched: 6. The CDR3 consists of 19 residues. In germline, CDR1 is SGHAT, CDR2 FQNNGV. Data came from immunoSEQ multiplex PCR; TCRdb stores just in-frame clones and leaves some out. This table has millions of clones, about 95% appearing once. Naivety among CD8 cells was defined by CD45RO negativity and positive CCR7 selection, thereby excluding terminally differentiated effector memory CD45RA+ cells. The chain combines TRBV11-2 with TRBJ2-3, with TRBD2 matching over 14 bases. Sequencing used naive CD8+ T cells sorted from blood. The source of this sequence is a man between 18 and 29 years old in good health. CDR3 region: CASSLVGLAGASSTDTQYF. CDR3 sequence (DNA): TGTGCCAGCAGCTTAGTGGGACTAGCGGGGGCCTCTAGCACAGATACGCAGTATTTT. The full variable domain, its missing parts supplied by reference TRBV11-2 and TRBJ2-3, is EAGVAQSPRYKIIEKRQSVAFWCNPISGHATLYWYQQILGQGPKLLIQFQNNGVVDDSQLPKDRFSAERLKGVDSTLKIQPAKLEDSAVYLCASSLVGLAGASSTDTQYFGPGTRLTVL.